This T cell receptor (delta chain) was profiled in a study of gamma delta lymphoproliferative disorders and STAT genes (dated by TCRdb to between 2018 and 2020). General notes on the study: Gamma-chain libraries were prepared from at least 50 ng of genomic DNA using the LymphoTrack Dx TCRG Assay. To confirm results, a couple of gamma-chain samples and all delta-chain samples were sequenced twice. Delta-chain libraries followed the EuroClonality-NGS working group standard operating procedure, because no corresponding Invivoscribe delta assay was available. Within a larger immunophenotypic and STAT-mutation study, TCR gamma and delta CDR3 repertoires were profiled by deep sequencing in Tgammadelta lymphoproliferative disease patients and healthy controls.

Looking up the germline V gene yields CDR1 TSWWSYY and CDR2 QGS. The CDR3 numbers 18 residues from cysteine through phenylalanine. The CDR3 DNA has 54 bases and is translated from base 1. The paper's findings and limits, for the study overall: Nearly all major gamma and delta clonotypes of patients were found to be public, being shared with at least one healthy donor, and only a couple of gamma clonotypes were found to be private to disease. The authors noted that NGS specificity may be reduced at low frequencies, so the public or private nature of leukemic clones needs confirmation. When whole repertoires were clustered, patient gamma repertoires were grouped separately from healthy controls, whereas no separation between groups was observed for delta repertoires. Control T cells likely spanned varied maturation stages, while leukemic cells were skewed toward terminal effectors, potentially limiting patient-control comparisons.

In both library methods, multiplex PCR was carried out with primers targeting conserved V and J regions of the TCR genes. The amplicons were purified, pooled and then sequenced on an Illumina MiSeq platform. Under the source paper's analysis protocol: V(D)J alignment, clonotype assembly and translation were handled by MiXCR, while functionality assessment and CDR3 repertoire analyses were done with VDJtools. CDR3 was defined according to IMGT, and analyses were limited to productive sequences using functional genes, with ORF genes and pseudogenes excluded. Identical amino acid CDR3s of major clonotypes (frequency >=5%) were searched for across all patients and controls using a custom Python script. A one-sided non-parametric Wilcoxon test was used to compare clonotype frequencies in patients versus controls. TCRdb reran clone calling on the public reads with CATT; rows sharing one DNA sequence were then combined. The V and J calls shown here were made by TCRdb, not taken from the authors' results. For this sample there are fewer than 1,500 delta-chain clones; 1.9% appear just once. Roughly 61% of the sample is taken by the ten largest.

This clone was found a few times. The clone's antigen remains unknown. The protein that TCRdb holds for this DNA derives from a much larger clone and differs from the translated DNA at residue 14, which likely indicates a read error; the protein shown here is translated from the DNA. For TCR sequencing, genomic DNA was taken from peripheral blood mononuclear cells isolated from both patients and controls. The control group, matched to the patients for age and sex, consisted of approximately 23 healthy adult blood donors (about 12 males and some 11 females) with a median age of about 69 years. In this chain, TRDV1 is recombined with TRDJ1; the D element might be TRDD2 or TRDD3, as each aligns at 5 bases. The sample comprised blood. This sequence was found in a human donor in good health. CDR3 reads: CALGEPLYGEPYTEKLIF. Here is the DNA: TGTGCTCTTGGGGAACCTTTGTATGGGGAGCCCTACACCGAAAAACTCATCTTT.